This entry features one TCR beta chain sequence. Profiling relied on immunoSEQ multiplex PCR, and the TCRdb table lists in-frame clones only, not all of them. Among roughly 440,000 clones listed, approximately 88% were seen once. Trimming took off 8 bases at V and 2 bases at J, with 14 bases between the two ends. The CDR3 extends over 14 amino acids. Germline V CDR1 and CDR2: MGHRA, YSYEKL. The data originate from a study of blood T cell repertoires in COVID-19. Whole-study context: The United States, Italy and Spain supplied acute and convalescent COVID-19 samples. The cDNA or gDNA used as material had been derived from T cells, B-cell-depleted T cells, or PBMCs.

This receptor was obtained from a woman in her forties or fifties with COVID-19, enrolled during active disease. The V and J genes are TRBV4-1 and TRBJ2-3; perhaps TRBD2 as D (5 bases). Sequencing was done on a sample of peripheral blood. CDR3: CASGGEGFTDTQYF. In DNA form, the CDR3 reads TGCGCCAGCGGAGGAGAAGGATTCACAGATACGCAGTATTTT.